This T cell receptor beta chain was sequenced for a study of T cell responses to AZD1222 COVID-19 vaccine (dated by TCRdb to the early 2020s). For context, the study as a whole: AZD1222 recipients with second doses at about 4 weeks or about 12 weeks were pooled, because spike-specific TCR depth and breadth did not differ between schedules. TCR sequencing was performed for about 250 trial participants, of whom around 200 were given two doses of AZD1222 and 26 were given two doses of MenACWY control vaccine. Enrollment into the trials was organized by age into subgroups of 18-55, 56-69 and 70-plus years, and those subgroups contained 148, 28 and 57 TCR-sequenced participants, respectively. Points the paper makes about the study in general: Only five to seven AZD1222 recipients were SARS-CoV-2 seropositive at baseline, limiting conclusions about previously exposed vaccinees. The 56-69-year group was small, and its depth increase did not reach significance, likely because of low power. Epitopes outside the regions mutated in the B.1.351 and B.1.1.7 variants were reportedly recognized by nearly half of the unique spike-specific TCRs. Most participants were white British and females outnumbered males, and the authors suggested that clonal diversity may have been underestimated. Spike-specific TCR breadth and depth rose significantly after two AZD1222 doses compared with day 0 and with MenACWY recipients. The vaccine-associated CD4 TCRs covered the entire spike protein, and the dominant responses fell in regions 160-218 and 743-854. Because no samples from the day 14 peak response were available, repertoires could be characterized only after the peak T cell response.

The CDR3 runs 12 amino acids, cysteine and phenylalanine included. Only the CDR3 DNA is retained, 36 bases long and in frame from the first base. Looking up the germline V gene (reference sequence) yields CDR1 SEHNR and CDR2 FQNEAQ. V sheds 7 bases and J sheds 6 bases, leaving 9 bases between their ends. The CDR3 regions of human TCRbeta chains were subjected to immunosequencing. The original pipeline was this. Repertoire TCRs were checked for matches against a reference library of SARS-CoV-2-specific TCRs that had been generated using the MIRA antigen-specificity platform. Breadth meant the fraction of unique TCRs that were SARS-CoV-2-associated, whereas depth meant the fraction of total T cells that were SARS-CoV-2-associated. Using the MIRA data, each spike-specific TCR was mapped to the spike region that the TCR reacts to and placed in a CD4 or CD8 class. Log10-transformed breadth and depth values were compared by one-way ANOVA with Sidak's multiple comparisons tests. As stored in TCRdb, this immuneACCESS dataset retains in-frame rearrangements with V and J assigned. A fraction of the clones does not appear; measured against another copy, unresolved V genes explain less than half of the discrepancy, and the remainder lacks a known reason. V and J calls and clone size are copied from that table; D and trimming were computed from the DNA. The table for this sample lists about 180,000 clones; roughly nine tenths of them were counted only once. The ten largest clonotypes hold about 6.9% of the sample.

In light of the paper, this sample's time point label describes: baseline before first vaccination. Samples from vaccinated people were obtained from the UK trials COV001 and COV002, which included a single-blind randomized controlled phase 2/3 trial of AZD1222 (ChAdOx1 nCoV-19) in healthy adults. For TCRbeta chain sequencing, PBMC samples were collected from trial participants at day 0 and at day 28 after the second dose. Points on this clone: Which antigen it targets is not known. Within one base of it there is no much larger clone, and no base qualities were kept.

The sample was peripheral blood, taken on day 0 of AZD1222 vaccination. The V and J segments used are TRBV7-9 and TRBJ2-2, with no confident D gene call. The receptor was derived from an adult in good health. The sequenced DNA is TGTGCCAGCACCTCCTTGTCCGGGGAGCTGTTTTTT. Translated, this gives CASTSLSGELFF.